This T cell receptor beta chain was identified during a study of Ad26.COV2.S vaccination and SARS-CoV-2 variants. The treatment here: some 20 received Ad26.COV2.S at low or high dose, single or two shots; roughly five received placebo; per-sample allocation not given. At day 63 after the first vaccine or placebo injection, samples were drawn. The CDR3 has 14 residues. Trimming took 10 bases from V and 3 from J, leaving 18 bases between them. Germline V gene lookup returns CDR1 MNHEY and CDR2 SVGAGI. TCRdb keeps only in-frame clones here, not all; method: immunoSEQ multiplex PCR. Of about 380,000 clones listed, around 82% are singletons. As regards this clone: Its specificity is not known.

Study-wide results and caveats: Vaccine and placebo groups showed comparable non-spike TCR breadth.

The chain couples TRBV6-5 to TRBJ1-2, with D uncertain. The TCR sequence derives from a person aged 18-60 years who received the Ad26.COV2.S COVID-19 vaccine or a placebo. Sequenced here: peripheral blood, sampled in a trial of Ad26.COV2.S vaccine versus placebo. The CDR3 sequence is CATSQRQEDYGYTF. CDR3 DNA: TGTGCCACCTCCCAGAGGCAGGAGGACTATGGCTACACCTTC.